The TCR beta chain described here comes from a study of OX40 agonist ivuxolimab in advanced cancers. Overall study findings and caveats: Expanded clones belonging to CD8+ T cells outnumbered, on average, those of CD4+. With doses of 0.1 to 3.0 mg/kg, CD4+ and CD8+ blood T cells had undergone clonal expansion by week 6.

Only in-frame clones appear in the TCRdb table, and some are missing; sequencing was by immunoSEQ multiplex PCR. The sample includes about 91,000 clones, around nine tenths of them seen just once. The V and J ends lost 6 bases and 8 bases, in that order; junction bases with no gene match: 8. CDR3 length: 14 residues. CDR1 and CDR2 (germline): SGHRS, YFSETQ. Concerning this clone itself: Its matching antigen is unknown.

Sequencing used CD4+ or CD8+ T cells sorted from blood, obtained in a trial of the OX40 agonist ivuxolimab. This TCR was recovered from an adult with an advanced solid tumor such as melanoma, head and neck, liver or kidney cancer. The chain links TRBV5-1 to TRBJ2-1, with 10 bases that match TRBD1. The CDR3 loop reads CASNPGQGTDEQFF. The CDR3 DNA is TGCGCCAGCAACCCGGGACAGGGGACGGATGAGCAGTTCTTC. The whole variable domain, remainder taken from reference TRBV5-1 and TRBJ2-1, is KAGVTQTPRYLIKTRGQQVTLSCSPISGHRSVSWYQQTPGQGLQFLFEYFSETQRNKGNFPGRFSGRQFSNSRSEMNVSTLELGDSALYLCASNPGQGTDEQFFGPGTRLTVL.